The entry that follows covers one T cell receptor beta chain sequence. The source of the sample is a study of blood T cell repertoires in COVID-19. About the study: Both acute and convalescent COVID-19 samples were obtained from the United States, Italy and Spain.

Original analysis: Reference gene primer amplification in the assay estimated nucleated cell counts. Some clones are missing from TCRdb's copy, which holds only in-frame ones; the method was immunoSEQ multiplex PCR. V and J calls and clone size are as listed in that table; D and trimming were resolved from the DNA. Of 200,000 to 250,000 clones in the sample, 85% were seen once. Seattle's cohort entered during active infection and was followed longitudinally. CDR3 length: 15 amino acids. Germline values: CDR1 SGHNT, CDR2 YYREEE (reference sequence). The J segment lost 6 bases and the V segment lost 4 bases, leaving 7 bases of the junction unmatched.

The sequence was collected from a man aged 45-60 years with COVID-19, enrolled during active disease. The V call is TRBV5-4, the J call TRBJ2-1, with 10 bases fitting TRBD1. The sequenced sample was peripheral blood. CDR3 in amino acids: CASSGTGQGFNEQFF. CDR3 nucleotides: TGTGCCAGCAGCGGAACGGGACAGGGGTTCAATGAGCAGTTCTTC.